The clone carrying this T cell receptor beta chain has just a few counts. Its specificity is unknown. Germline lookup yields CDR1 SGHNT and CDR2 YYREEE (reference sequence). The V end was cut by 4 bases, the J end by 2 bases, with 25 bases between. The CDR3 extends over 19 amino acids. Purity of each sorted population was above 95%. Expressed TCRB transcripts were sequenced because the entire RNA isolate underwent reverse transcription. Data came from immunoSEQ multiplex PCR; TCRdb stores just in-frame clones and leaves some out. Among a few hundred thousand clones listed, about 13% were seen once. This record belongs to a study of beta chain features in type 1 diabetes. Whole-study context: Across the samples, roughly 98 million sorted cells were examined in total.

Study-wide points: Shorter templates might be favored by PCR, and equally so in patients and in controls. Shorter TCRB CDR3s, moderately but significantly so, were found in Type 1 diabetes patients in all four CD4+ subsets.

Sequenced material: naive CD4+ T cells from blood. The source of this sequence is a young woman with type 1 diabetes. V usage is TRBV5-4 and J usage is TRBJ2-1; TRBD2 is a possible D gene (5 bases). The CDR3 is CASSVGGRPKSIPYNEQFF. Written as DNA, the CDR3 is TGTGCCAGCAGCGTCGGCGGGCGCCCGAAATCAATCCCCTACAATGAGCAGTTCTTC.